This is a list of T cell receptor beta chains from one sample in a study of T cells in Graves' hyperthyroidism and ophthalmopathy. TCRdb processed the multiplex PCR reads anew with MiXCR; each CDR3 protein has one entry. The sample contains approximately 510,000 distinct CDR3 sequences, around 21% of which appear only once. The sequencing sample was made of blood. The receptor set was obtained from a man aged 18-30 years with Graves' hyperthyroidism. CDR3s include the opening cysteine and the closing phenylalanine or tryptophan. Each record gives: clone size, V gene, D gene, J gene, CDR3 protein, CDR3 DNA. The D gene is left open where the match is weak. Rows give clone size only sometimes, using once, few, many, or a class for an expanded clone.

clone_size: -
v_call: TRBV6-2/TRBV6-3
d_call: -
j_call: TRBJ1-2
cdr3_aa: CASSYDGLGYYGYTF
cdr3_nt: TGTGCCAGCAGTTACGACGGACTGGGCTATTACGGCTACACCTTC

clone_size: many
v_call: TRBV9
d_call: -
j_call: TRBJ1-1
cdr3_aa: CASSVAGGAGNTEAFF
cdr3_nt: TGTGCCAGCAGCGTAGCCGGGGGCGCGGGGAACACTGAAGCTTTCTTT

clone_size: many
v_call: TRBV14
d_call: -
j_call: TRBJ1-1
cdr3_aa: CASSLKDSTNTEAFF
cdr3_nt: TGTGCCAGCAGCCTAAAGGACAGTACCAACACTGAAGCTTTCTTT

clone_size: many
v_call: TRBV10-3
d_call: TRBD2
j_call: TRBJ2-5
cdr3_aa: CAIRAREGGETQYF
cdr3_nt: TGTGCCATCAGGGCCAGGGAGGGTGGAGAGACCCAGTACTTC

clone_size: many
v_call: TRBV5-6
d_call: -
j_call: TRBJ2-5
cdr3_aa: CASSLEGPQETQYF
cdr3_nt: TGTGCCAGCAGCTTGGAAGGGCCCCAAGAGACCCAGTACTTC

clone_size: -
v_call: TRBV20-1
d_call: -
j_call: TRBJ1-5
cdr3_aa: CSASTTTGGDQPQHF
cdr3_nt: TGCAGTGCCAGTACAACGACAGGAGGGGATCAGCCCCAGCATTTT

clone_size: few
v_call: TRBV6-2/TRBV6-3
d_call: TRBD1
j_call: TRBJ2-7
cdr3_aa: CASSVEDRGYEHYF
cdr3_nt: TGTGCCAGCAGCGTAGAGGACAGGGGGTACGAGCATTACTTC

clone_size: -
v_call: TRBV7-6
d_call: TRBD1
j_call: TRBJ1-5
cdr3_aa: CASSPDRGSWSNQPQHF
cdr3_nt: TGTGCCAGCAGCCCCGACAGGGGAAGTTGGAGCAATCAGCCCCAGCATTTT

clone_size: -
v_call: TRBV5-6
d_call: -
j_call: TRBJ1-2
cdr3_aa: CASSPRALNYGYTF
cdr3_nt: TGTGCCAGCAGCCCTAGGGCCCTAAACTATGGCTACACCTTC

clone_size: -
v_call: TRBV2
d_call: TRBD1
j_call: TRBJ2-7
cdr3_aa: CASSATRDRGEQYF
cdr3_nt: TGTGCCAGCAGTGCCACCCGGGACAGGGGCGAGCAGTACTTC

clone_size: -
v_call: TRBV6-5
d_call: TRBD1
j_call: TRBJ2-7
cdr3_aa: CASSSAMTGLDYEQYF
cdr3_nt: TGTGCCAGCAGTTCCGCCATGACAGGGCTTGACTACGAGCAGTACTTC

clone_size: many
v_call: TRBV13
d_call: -
j_call: TRBJ2-7
cdr3_aa: CASSLIRGRGYEQYF
cdr3_nt: TGTGCCAGCAGCTTAATACGGGGGCGCGGGTACGAGCAGTACTTC

clone_size: many
v_call: TRBV28
d_call: -
j_call: TRBJ1-1
cdr3_aa: CASSWRGSPEAFF
cdr3_nt: TGTGCCAGCAGTTGGCGGGGATCCCCTGAAGCTTTCTTT

clone_size: -
v_call: TRBV7-9
d_call: -
j_call: TRBJ2-7
cdr3_aa: CASSSVVGYEQYF
cdr3_nt: TGTGCCAGCAGCTCCGTGGTGGGTTACGAGCAGTACTTC

clone_size: -
v_call: TRBV18
d_call: -
j_call: TRBJ2-7
cdr3_aa: CASSPSEGGDEQYF
cdr3_nt: TGTGCCAGCTCACCTTCGGAAGGGGGTGACGAGCAGTACTTC

clone_size: -
v_call: TRBV15
d_call: -
j_call: TRBJ2-7
cdr3_aa: CATSKGKGRTYEQYF
cdr3_nt: TGTGCCACCAGCAAAGGGAAGGGGAGGACCTACGAGCAGTACTTC

clone_size: few
v_call: TRBV3-1
d_call: -
j_call: TRBJ1-5
cdr3_aa: CGDPTESNQPQHF
cdr3_nt: TGTGGGGACCCGACGGAAAGCAATCAGCCCCAGCATTTT

clone_size: many
v_call: TRBV6-1
d_call: -
j_call: TRBJ1-1
cdr3_aa: CASSELGPTEAFF
cdr3_nt: TGTGCCAGCAGTGAATTGGGTCCCACTGAAGCTTTCTTT

clone_size: -
v_call: TRBV25-1
d_call: -
j_call: TRBJ2-5
cdr3_aa: CASSDPRQVTETQYF
cdr3_nt: TGTGCCAGCAGTGACCCCCGGCAGGTGACAGAGACCCAGTACTTC

clone_size: few
v_call: TRBV2
d_call: -
j_call: TRBJ1-5
cdr3_aa: CASSANFGIHQPQHF
cdr3_nt: TGTGCCAGCAGTGCAAATTTCGGTATCCATCAGCCCCAGCATTTT

clone_size: many
v_call: TRBV19
d_call: -
j_call: TRBJ1-1
cdr3_aa: CASSIGGMENTEAFF
cdr3_nt: TGTGCCAGTAGTATAGGGGGGATGGAGAACACTGAAGCTTTCTTT

clone_size: many
v_call: TRBV25-1
d_call: -
j_call: TRBJ1-1
cdr3_aa: CATSPTGNTEAFF
cdr3_nt: TGTGCCACATCACCAACAGGGAACACTGAAGCTTTCTTT

clone_size: many
v_call: TRBV28
d_call: -
j_call: TRBJ1-5
cdr3_aa: CASSLGIRGNQPQHF
cdr3_nt: TGTGCCAGCAGTTTAGGGATAAGGGGCAATCAGCCCCAGCATTTT

clone_size: -
v_call: TRBV12-3/TRBV12-4
d_call: -
j_call: TRBJ1-2
cdr3_aa: CASIQTGAEFNYGYTF
cdr3_nt: TGTGCCAGCATACAGACAGGCGCTGAATTTAACTATGGCTACACCTTC

clone_size: many
v_call: TRBV12-3/TRBV12-4
d_call: -
j_call: TRBJ2-5
cdr3_aa: CASSFNRVQETQYF
cdr3_nt: TGTGCCAGCAGTTTTAACAGGGTCCAAGAGACCCAGTACTTC

clone_size: many
v_call: TRBV27
d_call: -
j_call: TRBJ2-2
cdr3_aa: CASWGGRELFF
cdr3_nt: TGTGCCAGCTGGGGTGGCCGGGAGCTGTTTTTT